Listed here are 27 T cell receptor beta chains from one sample, sequenced in a study of cytotoxic CD8 clonotypes in ibrutinib-treated CLL. The table came from immunoSEQ multiplex PCR; TCRdb's copy has only in-frame clones and leaves some out. This table has 110,000 to 150,000 clones, 75% to 80% appearing once. The input for sequencing was PBMCs, taken after 24 months of ibrutinib treatment. Every receptor here comes from a human donor with chronic lymphocytic leukemia.

A few counts support this clone. The chain couples TRBV7-3 to TRBJ2-1; D is unresolved. Germline values: CDR1 SGHTA, CDR2 FQGTGA. Trimming left V 8 bases short and J 5 bases short, with 7 bases between. The CDR3 spans 11 residues. CDR3: CASGRDNEQFF. The DNA of the CDR3 is TGTGCCAGCGGACGGGACAATGAGCAGTTCTTC.

This clone has just a few counts. The V call is TRBV7-3, the J call TRBJ1-1; a weak D match, TRBD1 (5 bases). From germline, CDR1 is SGHTA and CDR2 FQGTGA. CDR3 length: 15 residues. The germline V and J ends were trimmed by 1 base and 0 bases, with 9 bases remaining between them. CDR3 nucleotides: TGTGCCAGCAGCTTAAGGGGGGACCTGAACACTGAAGCTTTCTTT. This sequence encodes CASSLRGDLNTEAFF.

The chain combines TRBV20-1 with TRBJ1-4; perhaps TRBD1 as D (5 bases). Looked up from germline, CDR1 is DFQATT and CDR2 is SNEGSKA (reference sequence). Trimming pared 6 bases from V and 14 bases from J, leaving 16 bases between. The CDR3 totals 11 residues. The CDR3 sequence: CSANPREGLFF. For the CDR3, the DNA is TGCAGTGCAAATCCCAGGGAAGGTCTGTTTTTT.

V usage is TRBV27 and J usage is TRBJ2-7; no definite D call. This CDR3 comprises 16 residues. V was pared by 5 bases and J by 0 bases, with 17 bases between. The V gene's germline CDR1 is MNHEY and CDR2 SMNVEV (reference sequence). DNA of the CDR3: TGTGCCAGCAGTCCTACCCGTGATCCGAGCTCCTACGAGCAGTACTTC. It encodes CASSPTRDPSSYEQYF.

The chain is built from TRBV27 and TRBJ1-3, with D tentatively TRBD1 (6 bases). Germline V gene lookup returns CDR1 MNHEY and CDR2 SMNVEV (reference sequence). This CDR3 has 14 amino acids. V lost 6 bases, J lost 1 base, and 10 bases lay in between. The CDR3 DNA is TGTGCCAGCAGCCGAGGGGGTTCTGGAAACACCATATATTTT. Protein sequence: CASSRGGSGNTIYF.

This clone was found once. J is TRBJ2-1 and V is TRBV9, with 7 bases that match TRBD2. The trim removed 0 bases at V and 0 bases at J, leaving 3 bases unmatched. The CDR3 loop spans 16 amino acids. CDR1 is SGDLS, CDR2 YYNGEE, per germline. The CDR3: CASSVAGGVSYNEQFF. CDR3 coding DNA: TGTGCCAGCAGCGTAGCGGGGGGAGTCTCCTACAATGAGCAGTTCTTC.

This clone was seen repeatedly, ten times or more. The rearrangement links TRBV7-9 to TRBJ2-6; perhaps TRBD2 as D (6 bases). Germline CDR1 reads SEHNR; CDR2 reads FQNEAQ (reference sequence). The CDR3 consists of 15 residues. V lost 2 bases and J 5 bases, leaving 10 bases between the germline ends. CDR3 sequence: CASSLSSGRANVLTF. The CDR3, as DNA: TGTGCCAGCAGCTTAAGCAGCGGGCGGGCCAACGTCCTGACTTTC.

The chain has TRBV11-2 and TRBJ2-3; D not certain. There are 11 residues in the CDR3. CDR1 is SGHAT and CDR2 is FQNNGV in the germline V gene. V lost 3 bases and J 8 bases, leaving 6 bases between the germline ends. CDR3 protein: CASSFIVTQYF. In DNA, the CDR3 is TGTGCCAGCAGCTTTATTGTTACGCAGTATTTT. The variable domain in full, with the rest retrieved from reference TRBV11-2 and TRBJ2-3, is EAGVAQSPRYKIIEKRQSVAFWCNPISGHATLYWYQQILGQGPKLLIQFQNNGVVDDSQLPKDRFSAERLKGVDSTLKIQPAKLEDSAVYLCASSFIVTQYFGPGTRLTVL.

This clone was counted once. The chain combines TRBV19 with TRBJ2-5; possibly TRBD2 for D (5 bases). Deletions cut 3 bases from V and 4 bases from J, with 9 bases between. This CDR3 region has 13 residues. Per germline, CDR1 LNHDA and CDR2 SQIVND (reference sequence). CDR3 coding DNA: TGTGCCAGTAGTATCGCTAGCCGAGAGACCCAGTACTTC. Protein: CASSIASRETQYF.

The rearrangement uses TRBV6-4 and TRBJ2-3; D gene uncertain. Trimming pared 2 bases from V and 3 bases from J, leaving 6 bases between. Germline V gene data show CDR1 as MRHNA and CDR2 as SNTAGT. The CDR3 contains 13 residues. The CDR3 DNA sequence: TGTGCCAGCAGTGACACAGAGACAGATACGCAGTATTTT. It translates to CASSDTETDTQYF.

J is TRBJ2-2 and V is TRBV5-4; possible D gene TRBD2, 6 bases. Germline loops: CDR1 SGHNT, CDR2 YYREEE (reference sequence). V gave up 4 bases and J gave up 4 bases, with 17 bases separating them. The CDR3 loop spans 16 amino acids. The CDR3 region is CASSPPEGVSTGELFF. The DNA for the CDR3 is TGTGCCAGCAGCCCCCCGGAGGGAGTGAGCACCGGGGAGCTGTTTTTT.

This clone has more than one count but fewer than ten. The J gene is TRBJ1-2, the V gene TRBV9; D gene ambiguous. Germline loops: CDR1 SGDLS, CDR2 YYNGEE. The CDR3 has 13 residues. With 4 bases removed from V and 6 bases from J, the gap between germline ends came to 13 bases. CDR3 amino acids: CASSPRTGDGYTF. CDR3 nucleotides: TGTGCCAGCAGCCCTCGGACTGGCGATGGCTACACCTTC.

The CDR3 DNA follows: TGTGCCTGGACAACAGGGCCCGGGGCCAACGTCCTGACTTTC. Translation: CAWTTGPGANVLTF. The rearrangement joins TRBV30 to TRBJ2-6; weak D call: TRBD1 (6 bases). The CDR3 extends over 14 amino acids. Germline loops: CDR1 GTSNPN, CDR2 SVGIG (reference sequence). Between the trimmed V and J ends, which lost 4 bases and 4 bases, there was a span of 11 bases.

The genes are TRBV7-9 and TRBJ1-2; TRBD1 is a possible D gene (5 bases). CDR3 size: 13 residues. Per germline, CDR1 SEHNR and CDR2 FQNEAQ (reference sequence). V lost 5 bases and J 8 bases, leaving 15 bases between the germline ends. The CDR3 DNA is TGTGCCAGCAGCCCAACCCCGCAGGGAGGCTACACCTTC. Protein sequence: CASSPTPQGGYTF.

The chain links TRBV25-1 to TRBJ2-2; tentative D call: TRBD2 (5 bases). Looked up from germline, CDR1 is MGHDK and CDR2 is SYGVNS. The length of the CDR3 is 15 residues. V was trimmed by 3 bases and J by 7 bases, leaving 15 bases between them. The CDR3 is CASSDLDGKVGELFF. The CDR3 nucleotides read TGTGCCAGCAGTGACCTCGACGGGAAAGTCGGGGAGCTGTTTTTT.

This chain uses TRBV28 with TRBJ1-4; no definite D call. This CDR3 is built from 12 residues. V shed 6 bases and J shed 8 bases, with 10 bases lying between them. The germline V gene encodes CDR1 MDHEN and CDR2 SYDVKM. The CDR3 bases are TGTGCCAGCAGCCCCCGGGAGGAAAAACTGTTTTTT. Encoded protein: CASSPREEKLFF.

V is TRBV5-1 and J is TRBJ2-7, with a weak D call TRBD1 (5 bases). Germline V CDR1 and CDR2: SGHRS, YFSETQ. This CDR3 is built from 13 residues. V lost 2 bases, J lost 0 bases, and 6 bases lay in between. The DNA of the CDR3 is TGCGCCAGCAGCTTTGACAGCTCCTACGAGCAGTACTTC. The encoded protein is CASSFDSSYEQYF.

The gene calls are TRBV6-5 and TRBJ2-7, with 8 bases fitting TRBD1. Germline CDR1 reads MNHEY; CDR2 reads SVGAGI. CDR3 length: 13 residues. V lost 6 bases to trimming and J lost 3 bases; unmatched junction nucleotides: 4. The CDR3 DNA is TGTGCCAGCAGACGACAGGGGAGCTACGAGCAGTACTTC. Amino acids: CASRRQGSYEQYF.

J is TRBJ2-2 and V is TRBV7-9, with TRBD2 as a possible D gene (5 bases). CDR1 and CDR2 (germline): SEHNR, FQNEAQ (reference sequence). V dropped 1 base and J dropped 16 bases, with 13 bases sitting between them. This CDR3 comprises 12 residues. The DNA for the CDR3 is TGTGCCAGCAGCTTAGGCCCCACCCGGGGGTTTTTT. It yields the protein CASSLGPTRGFF.

The V and J genes are TRBV11-2 and TRBJ2-2, with 9 bases identical to TRBD2. Germline trimming cut 7 bases from V and 7 bases from J; bases unmatched to any gene: 10. The CDR3 has 15 residues. Germline V lookup: CDR1 SGHAT, CDR2 FQNNGV. The CDR3 region has the DNA TGTGCCAGCAAAGATAGCGGGAGCATTGGCGGGGAGCTGTTTTTT. This encodes CASKDSGSIGGELFF.

This clone was seen a handful of times. The V and J genes are TRBV29-1 and TRBJ2-6; D gene uncertain. CDR1 is SQVTM, CDR2 ANQGSEA, per germline. The CDR3 totals 10 residues. V lost 4 bases and J lost 8, with 3 bases in between. The CDR3 reads CSVGTNVLTF. The CDR3 coding sequence is TGCAGCGTTGGTACCAACGTCCTGACTTTC.

V gene TRBV10-2 combines with J gene TRBJ1-2; D not certain. This CDR3 is built from 13 residues. Trimming took 2 bases from V and 8 from J, leaving 12 bases between them. The germline V gene has CDR1 WSHSY and CDR2 SAAADI. This CDR3 is CASSEASNGGYTF. The CDR3 coding sequence is TGCGCCAGCAGTGAGGCCTCCAACGGCGGCTACACCTTC.

The chain couples TRBV28 to TRBJ2-7; TRBD1 matches at 11 bases. V trimming: 4 bases; J trimming: 5 bases; junction bases outside the gene matches: 4. This CDR3 contains 14 residues. Germline CDR1 is MDHEN and CDR2 is SYDVKM. The DNA of the CDR3 is TGTGCCAGCAGTTGGGACAGGGGGTACGACGAGCAGTACTTC. It translates to CASSWDRGYDEQYF.

The V and J genes are TRBV5-6 and TRBJ2-7; possibly TRBD1 for D (6 bases). Per the germline V gene, CDR1 is SGHDT and CDR2 is YYEEEE. Trimming took 3 bases from V and 7 from J, leaving 17 bases between them. There are 14 residues in the CDR3. CDR3: CASSWGRDISEQYF. In nucleotides, the CDR3 is TGTGCCAGCAGCTGGGGACGGGACATATCGGAGCAGTACTTC.

The J gene is TRBJ1-5, the V gene TRBV28; no definite D call. CDR1 is MDHEN, CDR2 SYDVKM, per germline. The CDR3 has 14 amino acids. V gave up 3 bases and J gave up 0 bases, with 6 bases separating them. This chain's CDR3 is CASSLPHSNQPQHF. As DNA, the CDR3 is TGTGCCAGCAGTTTGCCCCATAGCAATCAGCCCCAGCATTTT.

This chain uses TRBV7-9 with TRBJ1-6; perhaps TRBD1 as D (5 bases). Trimming shortened V by 3 bases and J by 8 bases, and 17 bases separated the two germline ends. The germline CDR1 and CDR2 sequences are SEHNR and FQNEAQ (reference sequence). The CDR3 consists of 16 residues. In DNA, the CDR3 is TGTGCCAGCAGCTTTCGGACACCCAGCTCGTATTCACCCCTCCACTTT. It encodes CASSFRTPSSYSPLHF.

CDR3 in DNA: TGTGCCATCAGTGAAATACCGATTCACACCGGGGAGCTGTTTTTT. This sequence encodes CAISEIPIHTGELFF. V is TRBV10-3 and J is TRBJ2-2; no definite D call. Trimming shortened V by 3 bases and J by 3 bases, and 11 bases separated the two germline ends. Per germline, CDR1 ENHRY and CDR2 SYGVKD. The CDR3 length is 15 residues.